Here is one T cell receptor (beta chain) with its context. Its target is not known. V dropped 1 base and J dropped 8 bases, with 6 bases sitting between them. This CDR3 is 12 amino acids long. Germline values: CDR1 SEHNR, CDR2 FQNEAQ (reference sequence). Memory CD4+ cells were the fraction left after CD45RA+ naive selection. This entry comes from a study of shared clonotypes between healthy human individuals. At the level of the study: Participating donors consisted of two women and a few men aged 18 to 49. Whole-study findings and limits: In contrast to clonotypes shared by all four donors, non-shared clonotypes had lower generation probabilities. It was anticipated that sequencing depth would influence how many clonotypes donors shared.

The method was immunoSEQ multiplex PCR; TCRdb's version includes in-frame clones alone and lacks a portion of them. The profile covers some 1.5 million clones, with approximately 98% appearing a single time and around 0.47% taken by the ten largest. The TCR comes from a man aged 25-45 years in good health. Sequencing input: naive CD4+ T cells sorted from blood. The subset denotes: CD45RA+ positively selected. J is TRBJ2-1 and V is TRBV7-9; D not certain. The CDR3 sequence is CASSLDQDEQFF. In nucleotides, the CDR3 is TGTGCCAGCAGCTTAGATCAGGATGAGCAGTTCTTC.